This T cell receptor beta chain was documented in a study of T-cell reconstitution after alpha-beta-depleted transplantation in children. Study-wide points: Recipient T cells and thymic progenitors that survived gave rise to the high TCRbeta diversity observed at day 60 in some patients. The study reportedly traced alpha-beta T cells about two months after transplant to several hundred expanded graft clones.

From germline, CDR1 is SGHRS and CDR2 YFSETQ. V was pared by 4 bases and J by 6 bases, with 10 bases of the junction left unmatched. This CDR3 comprises 15 residues. Construction of the TCRbeta library involved unique molecular identifiers. TCRdb recomputed calls from the PCR reads with MiXCR, one row per CDR3 protein. The data contain about 98,000 distinct CDR3 sequences, about 8% of them singletons. About this clonotype itself: What it binds is not known.

This sequence joins TRBV5-1 and TRBJ1-1; TRBD1 aligns across 9 bases. Source: PBMCs, taken before TCRalphabeta/CD19-depleted stem cell transplant. This clonotype originated in a boy aged 2 to 9 with acute lymphoblastic leukemia, due to receive a stem cell transplant. The CDR3 reads CASSPKQGAGAEAFF. DNA of the CDR3: TGCGCCAGCAGCCCTAAACAGGGGGCCGGCGCTGAAGCTTTCTTT. The whole variable domain, filled in from reference TRBV5-1 and TRBJ1-1, reads KAGVTQTPRYLIKTRGQQVTLSCSPISGHRSVSWYQQTPGQGLQFLFEYFSETQRNKGNFPGRFSGRQFSNSRSEMNVSTLELGDSALYLCASSPKQGAGAEAFFGQGTRLTVV.